These 16 T cell receptor beta chains were all obtained from the same sample, sequenced in a study of blood T cells in healthy people across ages. The authors ran a second PCR of 7 to 11 cycles using a sample-barcoded 5' primer and a J-beta primer mix. One entry per CDR3 protein, called by TCRdb with MiXCR from the 5' RACE reads. Among some 800,000 distinct CDR3 sequences listed, approximately 44% were seen once. The source material was blood. These receptors were taken from a man between 60 and 70 years old in good health.

The V call is TRBV12-3 or TRBV12-4, the J call TRBJ2-3; tentatively, D is TRBD2 (7 bases). The CDR3 spans 17 residues. Trimming stripped 4 bases from V and 4 bases from J, with 21 bases between. The CDR3 protein is CASSSAGANPGPDTQYF. The CDR3 region has the DNA TGTGCCAGCAGTTCTGCGGGGGCCAACCCAGGGCCAGATACGCAGTATTTT.

This clonotype was counted only a few times. The V and J genes are TRBV5-1 and TRBJ2-5, with 9 bases fitting TRBD1. Looked up from germline, CDR1 is SGHRS and CDR2 is YFSETQ. The ends lost 3 bases at V and 4 bases at J; junction bases unmatched: 7. The CDR3 is 15 residues long. The CDR3 is CASSWTGTGLETQYF. CDR3 bases: TGCGCCAGCAGCTGGACCGGGACAGGGTTAGAGACCCAGTACTTC.

The V call is TRBV20-1, the J call TRBJ1-2; D is undetermined. The CDR3 consists of 13 residues. V lost 4 bases to trimming and J lost 4 bases, with 13 bases between them. Germline assignment: CDR1 DFQATT and CDR2 SNEGSKA (reference sequence). CDR3 sequence: CSAIPYFGYGYTF. CDR3 nucleotides: TGCAGTGCTATTCCCTACTTCGGCTATGGCTACACCTTC.

This clonotype was observed many times. This chain joins TRBV5-6 and TRBJ1-2; 7 nucleotides agree with TRBD1. This CDR3 has 14 residues. The trim removed 4 bases at V and 0 bases at J, leaving 3 bases unmatched. CDR1 and CDR2 (germline): SGHDT, YYEEEE. The CDR3 region is CASSPGTANYGYTF. CDR3 coding DNA: TGTGCCAGCAGCCCCGGGACAGCTAACTATGGCTACACCTTC.

The J gene is TRBJ2-5, the V gene TRBV6-1; D may match TRBD1 or TRBD2 (5 bases each). V gave up 5 bases and J gave up 11 bases, with 24 bases separating them. The V gene's germline CDR1 is MNHNS and CDR2 SASEGT. The CDR3 is 15 amino acids. The CDR3 nucleotides read TGTGCCAGCAGTAGGTCGGGGACGAATGACAATGAGCAGTACTTC. Translated: CASSRSGTNDNEQYF.

The chain recombines TRBV12-3 or TRBV12-4 with TRBJ2-7, with 12 bases matching TRBD1. This CDR3 has 14 amino acids. The J segment lost 7 bases and the V segment lost 5 bases, leaving 6 bases of the junction unmatched. The chain's CDR3 is CASSGDRGRREQYF. CDR3 nucleotides: TGTGCCAGCAGTGGGGACAGGGGGCGTCGGGAGCAGTACTTC.

The V and J genes are TRBV20-1 and TRBJ2-7; D is possibly TRBD2 (7 bases). The germline gives CDR1 DFQATT, CDR2 SNEGSKA (reference sequence). The CDR3 runs to 13 residues. Trimming pared 7 bases from V and 2 bases from J, leaving 15 bases between. The CDR3 DNA reads as TGCAGTGGTATGGTGGGGGGGCCCTACGAGCAGTACTTC. It codes for CSGMVGGPYEQYF.

Comment on this clonotype: With a much larger clone just one base away, this may be a read error. The chain recombines TRBV6-5 with TRBJ2-7, with 7 positions matching TRBD1. V trimming: 7 bases; J trimming: 5 bases; junction bases outside the gene matches: 2. This CDR3 has 11 amino acids. Germline V gene data show CDR1 as MNHEY and CDR2 as SVGAGI. CDR3 loop: CASIDRDEQYF. The DNA of the CDR3 is TGTGCCAGCATTGACAGGGACGAGCAGTACTTC.

The rearrangement joins TRBV7-9 to TRBJ1-1; 9 positions agree with TRBD1. The germline V gene has CDR1 SEHNR and CDR2 FQNEAQ (reference sequence). V dropped 5 bases and J dropped 5; count of bases not matched to a gene: 9. CDR3 size: 15 residues. In DNA form, the CDR3 reads TGTGCCAGCAGCCAAGGGACAGGGCAGAGGACTGAAGCTTTCTTT. This encodes CASSQGTGQRTEAFF.

This clonotype was recorded once. The V and J genes are TRBV13 and TRBJ2-2, with D perhaps TRBD1 or TRBD2 (6 bases each). The CDR3 extends over 15 amino acids. V was shortened by 4 bases and J by 5 bases, with 14 bases between the two germline ends. In germline, CDR1 is PRHDT, CDR2 FYEKMQ (reference sequence). The CDR3: CASSSPGGTTGELFF. As DNA, the CDR3 is TGTGCCAGCAGCTCCCCCGGGGGCACAACCGGGGAGCTGTTTTTT. The whole variable domain, remainder taken from reference TRBV13 and TRBJ2-2, is AAGVIQSPRHLIKEKRETATLKCYPIPRHDTVYWYQQGPGQDPQFLISFYEKMQSDKGSIPDRFSAQQFSDYHSELNMSSLELGDSALYFCASSSPGGTTGELFFGEGSRLTVL.

This rearrangement joins TRBV20-1 to TRBJ2-1; unclear D gene. Germline loops: CDR1 DFQATT, CDR2 SNEGSKA (reference sequence). Deletions cut 0 bases from V and 8 bases from J, with 11 bases between. The CDR3 is made up of 13 amino acids. The CDR3 DNA sequence: TGCAGTGCTAGAGATTACGTTGTGGATGAGCAGTTCTTC. Protein sequence: CSARDYVVDEQFF.

There are a few counts of this clonotype. The chain combines TRBV11-2 with TRBJ1-1; TRBD1 matches 10 bases. The CDR3 has 15 amino acids. Per germline, CDR1 SGHAT and CDR2 FQNNGV. V gave up 2 bases and J gave up 7 bases; unmatched junction bases: 7. CDR3 sequence (DNA): TGTGCCAGCAGCTTAATGACAGGGGGCGAGGGTGAAGCTTTCTTT. It specifies CASSLMTGGEGEAFF. The full variable domain, its missing parts supplied by reference TRBV11-2 and TRBJ1-1, is EAGVAQSPRYKIIEKRQSVAFWCNPISGHATLYWYQQILGQGPKLLIQFQNNGVVDDSQLPKDRFSAERLKGVDSTLKIQPAKLEDSAVYLCASSLMTGGEGEAFFGQGTRLTVV.

The rearrangement links TRBV20-1 to TRBJ2-3, with D perhaps assigned TRBD1 or TRBD2 (5 bases each). V was clipped by 3 bases and J by 2 bases, with 18 bases between them. The CDR3 extends over 16 amino acids. The germline CDR1 and CDR2 sequences are DFQATT and SNEGSKA (reference sequence). Here the CDR3 reads CSASELGVTITDTQYF. The CDR3 DNA sequence: TGCAGTGCTAGTGAGTTGGGGGTGACTATCACAGATACGCAGTATTTT.

A word on this clonotype: Possible read error: a much larger clone is one base away. V is TRBV12-3 or TRBV12-4 and J is TRBJ2-7, with D possibly being TRBD1 or TRBD2 (6 bases each). With the DNA end fitting TRBJ2-5 better, the J assignment may be wrong. The CDR3 loop spans 14 amino acids. The CDR3 bases are TGTGCCAGCAGGCCAACTAGCAGGGGTGAGACCCAGTACTTC. It yields the protein CASRPTSRGETQYF.

In its sample, this clonotype was seen a few times. The rearrangement uses TRBV7-9 and TRBJ2-7; D not certain. V was trimmed by 1 base and J by 5 bases, leaving 9 bases between them. Germline V gene sequence: CDR1 SEHNR, CDR2 FQNEAQ (reference sequence). This CDR3 region has 13 residues. The CDR3 DNA follows: TGTGCCAGCAGCTTAGGGCCCGAGAACGAGCAGTACTTC. It specifies CASSLGPENEQYF.

This clonotype occurred once. The chain links TRBV7-3 to TRBJ2-2; weak D call: TRBD2 (6 bases). Germline loops: CDR1 SGHTA, CDR2 FQGTGA. The V end lost 2 bases, the J end lost 2 bases, and 12 bases lay between the germline ends. This CDR3 is 16 amino acids long. CDR3 DNA sequence: TGTGCCAGCAGCTTAGCCCCGGGACTCAACACCGGGGAGCTGTTTTTT. It is translated as CASSLAPGLNTGELFF. Variable domain in full (rest from reference TRBV7-3 and TRBJ2-2): GAGVSQTPSNKVTEKGKYVELRCDPISGHTALYWYRQSLGQGPEFLIYFQGTGAADDSGLPNDRFFAVRPEGSVSTLKIQRTERGDSAVYLCASSLAPGLNTGELFFGEGSRLTVL.